This is a list of T cell receptor beta chains from one sample in a study of blood T cell repertoires in COVID-19. Sequencing used immunoSEQ multiplex PCR; TCRdb keeps in-frame clones, though not all of them. Of about 59,000 clones detected, about nine tenths appear once; the ten largest clones hold about 16%. The sequencing input was peripheral blood. The receptors shown here come from an elderly man with acute or convalescent COVID-19. CDR3s include the opening cysteine and the closing phenylalanine or tryptophan. Each record gives: J gene, V gene, D gene, CDR3 protein. D genes are given only for firm matches.

J gene: TRBJ1-3
V gene: TRBV5-1
D gene: TRBD1
CDR3 protein: CASSNPGQGNTIYF

J gene: TRBJ2-5
V gene: TRBV2
D gene: TRBD1
CDR3 protein: CASSDLQGARETQYF

J gene: TRBJ1-3
V gene: TRBV29-1
D gene: -
CDR3 protein: CSVAWSSGNTIYF

J gene: TRBJ2-7
V gene: TRBV7-9
D gene: -
CDR3 protein: CASSSSNRRGDPYEQYF

J gene: TRBJ2-1
V gene: TRBV5-4
D gene: TRBD2
CDR3 protein: CASSYGLAGSNEQFF

J gene: TRBJ1-6
V gene: TRBV10-3
D gene: TRBD1
CDR3 protein: CAISDDRVDSPLHF

J gene: TRBJ1-1
V gene: TRBV30
D gene: -
CDR3 protein: CAWTGYGTEAFF

J gene: TRBJ2-7
V gene: TRBV24-1
D gene: -
CDR3 protein: CATSGGSYEQYF

J gene: TRBJ1-1
V gene: TRBV18
D gene: TRBD1
CDR3 protein: CASSPPDRGNTEAFF

J gene: TRBJ2-1
V gene: TRBV7-2
D gene: TRBD2
CDR3 protein: CASSFGGVTNEQFF

J gene: TRBJ2-2
V gene: TRBV6-6
D gene: -
CDR3 protein: CASSYGSGDNTGELFF

J gene: TRBJ2-5
V gene: TRBV14
D gene: -
CDR3 protein: CASSQTQEIQYF

J gene: TRBJ1-2
V gene: TRBV6-6
D gene: TRBD1
CDR3 protein: CASSQGQGALMGGYTF

J gene: TRBJ1-2
V gene: TRBV29-1
D gene: TRBD1
CDR3 protein: CSVFTGDYGYTF

J gene: TRBJ1-2
V gene: TRBV19
D gene: TRBD1
CDR3 protein: CASSIPGQGDYGYTF

J gene: TRBJ1-1
V gene: TRBV7-9
D gene: -
CDR3 protein: CASSLAAGKNTEAFF

J gene: TRBJ2-1
V gene: TRBV4-2
D gene: TRBD2
CDR3 protein: CASSHAGTSGSNEQFF

J gene: TRBJ2-2
V gene: TRBV5-1
D gene: -
CDR3 protein: CASSPGHPTGELFF

J gene: TRBJ2-2
V gene: TRBV20-1
D gene: -
CDR3 protein: CSASLTSTGELFF

J gene: TRBJ2-4
V gene: TRBV2
D gene: -
CDR3 protein: CASSGGRGGALAKNIQYF

J gene: TRBJ1-1
V gene: TRBV10-3
D gene: TRBD1
CDR3 protein: CAISEQGVGAEAFF

J gene: TRBJ1-5
V gene: TRBV27
D gene: -
CDR3 protein: CASSFLYSNQPQHF

J gene: TRBJ2-3
V gene: TRBV11-1
D gene: -
CDR3 protein: CASRGPGRYTDTQYF

J gene: TRBJ2-3
V gene: TRBV2
D gene: -
CDR3 protein: CASTLGSGGLGTDTQYF

J gene: TRBJ2-2
V gene: TRBV7-2
D gene: TRBD2
CDR3 protein: CASSLAGLAGGPGELFF

J gene: TRBJ1-5
V gene: TRBV6-1
D gene: -
CDR3 protein: CASSEGQSNQPQHF

J gene: TRBJ1-5
V gene: TRBV6-5
D gene: TRBD1
CDR3 protein: CASSYSGTGVNQPQHF

J gene: TRBJ2-2
V gene: TRBV5-4
D gene: TRBD2
CDR3 protein: CASSPRTSGVTGELFF

J gene: TRBJ2-5
V gene: TRBV19
D gene: -
CDR3 protein: CASSSRGTTQETQYF

J gene: TRBJ2-7
V gene: TRBV5-1
D gene: TRBD2
CDR3 protein: CASSLGTQRGEYEQYF

J gene: TRBJ2-1
V gene: TRBV11-2
D gene: -
CDR3 protein: CASSARQSYNEQFF

J gene: TRBJ1-2
V gene: TRBV5-4
D gene: TRBD1
CDR3 protein: CASSLATGDLGGYTF

J gene: TRBJ1-1
V gene: TRBV12-3/TRBV12-4
D gene: -
CDR3 protein: CASSPRGQEAFF

J gene: TRBJ2-2
V gene: TRBV12-3/TRBV12-4
D gene: -
CDR3 protein: CASTQGGAGELFF

J gene: TRBJ2-5
V gene: TRBV5-1
D gene: -
CDR3 protein: CASRAGQIQETQYF

J gene: TRBJ2-3
V gene: TRBV7-2
D gene: TRBD2
CDR3 protein: CASSESGGVWDTQYF

J gene: TRBJ1-5
V gene: TRBV7-2
D gene: -
CDR3 protein: CASSLAGVGNQPQHF

J gene: TRBJ2-6
V gene: TRBV6-6
D gene: -
CDR3 protein: CASNIAHSGANVLTF

J gene: TRBJ2-3
V gene: TRBV5-4
D gene: -
CDR3 protein: CASSLIGSTDTQYF

J gene: TRBJ2-5
V gene: TRBV5-6
D gene: -
CDR3 protein: CASGRTEETQYF

J gene: TRBJ1-2
V gene: TRBV3-1/TRBV3-2
D gene: -
CDR3 protein: CASSQFGRYYGYTF

J gene: TRBJ1-3
V gene: TRBV2
D gene: TRBD1
CDR3 protein: CASSRDRGSGNTIYF

J gene: TRBJ2-5
V gene: TRBV10-3
D gene: TRBD1
CDR3 protein: CAISDTGTGGQETQYF

J gene: TRBJ2-7
V gene: TRBV3-1/TRBV3-2
D gene: TRBD2
CDR3 protein: CASSPNGGGDYEQYF

J gene: TRBJ2-6
V gene: TRBV5-6
D gene: -
CDR3 protein: CASSLSLSGANVLTF

J gene: TRBJ1-6
V gene: TRBV4-1
D gene: TRBD1
CDR3 protein: CASSLGQGADYSPLHF

J gene: TRBJ1-2
V gene: TRBV11-3
D gene: TRBD1
CDR3 protein: CASSLGGQGKANYGYTF